The 13 T cell receptor beta chains below come from one sample, sequenced in a study of cytomegalovirus exposure and HLA in healthy donors. 13 Jbeta primers and 60 Vbeta primers were used for the PCR. Clones were read by immunoSEQ multiplex PCR, and TCRdb kept only the in-frame ones, dropping some. This sample has fewer than 200,000 clones, with less than 85% found just once. Sequencing was done on a sample of PBMCs. These receptors all stem from a male donor in good health and CMV-seronegative.

This clone was seen only a few times. The gene calls are TRBV27 and TRBJ1-5; 11 bases are a match to TRBD1. CDR3 length equals 20 residues. Germline V lookup: CDR1 MNHEY, CDR2 SMNVEV (reference sequence). V lost 6 bases and J lost 8; bases outside the gene matches: 24. This CDR3 is CASRPGPGQGVLSFLKPQHF. The DNA for the CDR3 is TGTGCCAGCAGACCAGGTCCGGGACAGGGGGTTCTGAGTTTCCTTAAGCCCCAGCATTTT.

The chain links TRBV6-1 to TRBJ1-3; 9 nucleotides align to TRBD1. This CDR3 region has 16 residues. The V segment lost 3 bases and the J segment 0 bases; nucleotides outside the gene matches: 3. Germline V lookup: CDR1 MNHNS, CDR2 SASEGT. The DNA for the CDR3 is TGTGCCAGCAGTGACGGGACAGGGCCCTCTGGAAACACCATATATTTT. Amino acids: CASSDGTGPSGNTIYF.

This sequence joins TRBV6-1 and TRBJ1-2; TRBD1 might be the D (5 bases). The CDR3 loop spans 14 amino acids. CDR1 MNHNS and CDR2 SASEGT come from the germline V gene. V was clipped by 3 bases and J by 4 bases, with 12 bases between them. CDR3 protein: CASSDGGGGYGYTF. The CDR3 region has the DNA TGTGCCAGCAGTGACGGGGGTGGGGGCTATGGCTACACCTTC.

The rearrangement joins TRBV5-1 to TRBJ2-3, with a tentative D call TRBD1 (5 bases). The germline gives CDR1 SGHRS, CDR2 YFSETQ. The CDR3 loop spans 14 amino acids. The V end was cut by 1 base, the J end by 3 bases, with 9 bases between. CDR3 in DNA: TGCGCCAGCAGCTTGAGTAGGGGTACAGATACGCAGTATTTT. Protein product: CASSLSRGTDTQYF.

The DNA of the CDR3 is TGTGCCAGCTCACCACGGGGACAGGGCCCCAAAGAGACCCAGTACTTC. It is translated as CASSPRGQGPKETQYF. The chain uses TRBV18 and TRBJ2-5, with 9 bases matching TRBD1. The CDR3 runs 16 residues. V trimming: 1 base; J trimming: 3 bases; junction bases outside the gene matches: 6. CDR1 is KGHSH and CDR2 is LQKENI in the germline V gene.

J is TRBJ2-7 and V is TRBV29-1, with D maybe TRBD1 (5 bases). CDR3 length: 14 residues. V lost 7 bases and J 3 bases, leaving 19 bases between the germline ends. Germline V gene data show CDR1 as SQVTM and CDR2 as ANQGSEA. CDR3 sequence (DNA): TGCAGCGCCAGAGGACATGGGGAACGCTACGAGCAGTACTTC. As protein: CSARGHGERYEQYF.

The chain recombines TRBV7-2 with TRBJ2-3, with TRBD2 as a possible D gene (7 bases). Per the germline V gene, CDR1 is SGHTA and CDR2 is FQGNSA. The V and J ends lost 4 bases and 6 bases respectively, with 29 bases between them. The CDR3 contains 19 residues. The CDR3 bases are TGTGCCAGCAGCTCACATGACTGGAGCGGGACATTCCCAGGGGATACGCAGTATTTT. Amino acids: CASSSHDWSGTFPGDTQYF.

This chain uses TRBV5-1 with TRBJ1-2, with D uncertain. This CDR3 region has 11 residues. Germline-derived CDR1 and CDR2 are SGHRS and YFSETQ. Trimming removed 4 bases at V and 8 bases at J, with 9 bases between. In DNA form, the CDR3 reads TGCGCCAGCAGCGGAGGGAGAGGCTACACCTTC. Translated, it gives CASSGGRGYTF.

The genes are TRBV10-3 and TRBJ2-7, with TRBD1 as a possible D gene (5 bases). Between the trimmed V and J ends, which lost 3 bases and 0 bases, there was a span of 15 bases. This CDR3 is 16 amino acids long. Germline CDR1 is ENHRY and CDR2 is SYGVKD. The CDR3 reads CAISDSRSDSSYEQYF. The CDR3 DNA follows: TGTGCCATCAGTGATTCAAGGTCTGACAGCTCCTACGAGCAGTACTTC.

The V gene is TRBV19, the J gene TRBJ1-1; possible D gene TRBD1, 5 bases. Germline V lookup: CDR1 LNHDA, CDR2 SQIVND (reference sequence). V was pared by 3 bases and J by 1 base, with 12 bases between. The CDR3 runs to 15 residues. CDR3 residues: CASSILRTPNTEAFF. The CDR3 DNA reads TGTGCCAGTAGTATCCTTCGGACACCGAACACTGAAGCTTTCTTT. Complete variable domain (other parts from reference TRBV19 and TRBJ1-1): DGGITQSPKYLFRKEGQNVTLSCEQNLNHDAMYWYRQDPGQGLRLIYYSQIVNDFQKGDIAEGYSVSREKKESFPLTVTSAQKNPTAFYLCASSILRTPNTEAFFGQGTRLTVV.

This CDR3 is CASSPVAGGPGEQYF. The CDR3 region has the DNA TGTGCCAGCAGCCCCGTAGCGGGAGGGCCGGGCGAGCAGTACTTC. This chain connects TRBV5-4 to TRBJ2-7; 11 bases line up with TRBD2. The CDR3 loop spans 15 amino acids. V was clipped by 4 bases and J by 6 bases; unmatched bases: 9. Per germline, CDR1 SGHNT and CDR2 YYREEE (reference sequence). Looking up the rest from reference TRBV5-4 and TRBJ2-7 gives the full variable domain: ETGVTQSPTHLIKTRGQQVTLRCSSQSGHNTVSWYQQALGQGPQFIFQYYREEENGRGNFPPRFSGLQFPNYSSELNVNALELDDSALYLCASSPVAGGPGEQYFGPGTRLTVT.

This clone was detected only once. V usage is TRBV7-2 and J usage is TRBJ2-2; TRBD2 matches at 7 bases. The CDR3 covers 14 residues. The V gene end was trimmed by 4 bases and the J gene end by 6 bases; junction bases not matched to a gene: 5. CDR1 and CDR2 from the germline V gene are SGHTA and FQGNSA. Here the CDR3 DNA reads TGTGCCAGCAGCTCCGGACTAGAAGCCGGGGAGCTGTTTTTT. This sequence encodes CASSSGLEAGELFF.

Written as DNA, the CDR3 is TGTGCCACCAGCAGAGAAGGACAGGGGTTCTACGAGCAGTACTTC. This encodes CATSREGQGFYEQYF. The genes are TRBV15 and TRBJ2-7, with TRBD1 matching over 9 bases. This CDR3 is 15 amino acids long. Germline V gives CDR1 LNHNV, CDR2 YYDKDF (reference sequence). Trimming removed 0 bases from V and 3 bases from J; junction bases left unmatched: 3.